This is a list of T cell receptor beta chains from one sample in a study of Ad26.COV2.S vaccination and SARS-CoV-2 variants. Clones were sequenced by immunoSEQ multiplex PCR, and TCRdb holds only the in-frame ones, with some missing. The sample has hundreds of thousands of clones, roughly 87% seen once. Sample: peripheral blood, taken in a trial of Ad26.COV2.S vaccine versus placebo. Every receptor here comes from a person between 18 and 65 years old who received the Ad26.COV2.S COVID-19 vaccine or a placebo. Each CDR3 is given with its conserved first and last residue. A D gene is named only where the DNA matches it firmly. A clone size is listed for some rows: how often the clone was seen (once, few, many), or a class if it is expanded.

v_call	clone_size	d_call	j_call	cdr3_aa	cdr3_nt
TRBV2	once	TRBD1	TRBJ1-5	CASSSDRVDQPQHF	TGTGCCAGCTCGTCGGACAGGGTGGATCAGCCCCAGCATTTT
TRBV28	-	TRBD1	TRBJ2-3	CASRIGQDGARAYF	TGTGCCAGCAGGATTGGACAGGATGGGGCTCGAGCGTATTTT
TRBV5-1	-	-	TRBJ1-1	CASSYGHSTEAFF	TGCGCCAGCAGCTACGGACACAGCACTGAAGCTTTCTTT
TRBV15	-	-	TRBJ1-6	CATSRGGGPGYSPLHF	TGTGCCACCAGCAGGGGAGGGGGGCCAGGTTATTCACCCCTCCACTTT
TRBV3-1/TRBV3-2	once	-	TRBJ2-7	CASSQYAGHEQYF	TGTGCCAGCAGCCAATATGCAGGGCACGAGCAGTACTTC
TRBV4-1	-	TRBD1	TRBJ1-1	CASSQTRGMGTEAFF	TGCGCCAGCAGCCAAACCAGGGGGATGGGCACTGAAGCTTTCTTT
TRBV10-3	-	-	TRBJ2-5	CAISDWLSQETQYF	TGTGCCATCAGTGATTGGTTGTCTCAAGAGACCCAGTACTTC
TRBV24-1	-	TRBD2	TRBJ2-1	CATSAPTSGSYNEQFF	TGTGCCACCAGTGCCCCGACTAGCGGGTCCTACAATGAGCAGTTCTTC
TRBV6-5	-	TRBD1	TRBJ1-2	CASSQNHRGWYGYTF	TGTGCCAGCAGCCAAAACCACAGGGGTTGGTATGGCTACACCTTC
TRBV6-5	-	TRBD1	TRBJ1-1	CASSKSGTDNTEAFF	TGTGCCAGCAGTAAATCCGGGACAGATAACACTGAAGCTTTCTTT
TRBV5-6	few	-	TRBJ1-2	CASSTGPYGYTF	TGTGCCAGCAGCACTGGGCCCTATGGCTACACCTTC
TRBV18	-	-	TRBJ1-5	CASSPALFDQPQHF	TGTGCCAGCTCACCCGCCCTGTTCGATCAGCCCCAGCATTTT
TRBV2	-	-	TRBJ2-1	CASSSRLPSAVYNEQFF	TGTGCCAGCAGTTCCCGACTCCCGTCTGCCGTCTACAATGAGCAGTTCTTC
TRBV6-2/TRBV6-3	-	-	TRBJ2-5	CASSYRGFSGETQYF	TGTGCCAGCAGTTATCGGGGGTTTTCAGGCGAGACCCAGTACTTC
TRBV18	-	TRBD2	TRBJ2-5	CASSLAGVAETQYF	TGTGCCAGCTCCCTAGCGGGAGTTGCTGAGACCCAGTACTTC
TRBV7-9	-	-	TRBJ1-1	CASSLGGKTEAFF	TGTGCCAGCAGCTTAGGCGGGAAAACTGAAGCTTTCTTT
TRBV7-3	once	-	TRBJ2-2	CASSLTAPPNTGELFF	TGTGCCAGCAGCTTAACAGCTCCCCCAAACACCGGGGAGCTGTTTTTT
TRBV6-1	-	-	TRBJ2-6	CASSETTGAGANVLTF	TGTGCCAGCAGTGAAACCACGGGAGCTGGGGCCAACGTCCTGACTTTC
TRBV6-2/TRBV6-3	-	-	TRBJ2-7	CASSYGLLEQYF	TGTGCCAGCAGTTACGGTCTCCTCGAGCAGTACTTC
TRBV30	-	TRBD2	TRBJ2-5	CAWAGLVQETQYF	TGTGCCTGGGCGGGACTAGTTCAAGAGACCCAGTACTTC
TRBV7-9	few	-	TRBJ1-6	CASSFERPVYSPLHF	TGTGCCAGCAGCTTCGAGCGGCCTGTCTATTCACCCCTCCACTTT
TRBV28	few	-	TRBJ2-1	CASSLLVLSLDYNEQFF	TGTGCCAGCAGTTTACTAGTTCTTTCTCTTGACTACAATGAGCAGTTCTTC
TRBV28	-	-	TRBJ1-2	CASSWWSNYGYTF	TGTGCCAGCAGTTGGTGGAGTAACTATGGCTACACCTTC
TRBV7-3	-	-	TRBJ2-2	CASSLVPGLGTGELFF	TGTGCCAGCAGCTTAGTGCCGGGGTTGGGCACCGGGGAGCTGTTTTTT
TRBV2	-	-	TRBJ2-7	CASSVGGYEQYF	TGTGCCAGCAGTGTGGGCGGGTACGAGCAGTACTTC
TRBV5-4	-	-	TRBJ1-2	CASSFRGTFGYTF	TGTGCCAGCAGCTTCAGGGGAACCTTTGGCTACACCTTC
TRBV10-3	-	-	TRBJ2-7	CAISAKEASLEQYF	TGTGCCATCAGTGCAAAAGAGGCCTCCCTGGAGCAGTACTTC
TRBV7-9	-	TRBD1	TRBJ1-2	CASSVRDRVWLYGYTF	TGTGCCAGCAGCGTCCGAGACAGGGTTTGGCTCTATGGCTACACCTTC
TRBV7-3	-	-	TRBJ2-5	CASSSGSQETQYF	TGTGCCAGCAGCTCCGGGAGTCAAGAGACCCAGTACTTC
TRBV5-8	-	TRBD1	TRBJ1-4	CASSRGTASEKLFF	TGTGCCAGCAGCCGGGGGACAGCCAGCGAAAAACTGTTTTTT
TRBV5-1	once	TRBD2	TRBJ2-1	CASSLGLADYNEQFF	TGCGCCAGCAGCCTAGGACTAGCGGACTACAATGAGCAGTTCTTC
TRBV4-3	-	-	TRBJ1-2	CASSQDGNLGGVYGYTF	TGCGCCAGCAGCCAAGACGGGAACCTGGGGGGAGTCTATGGCTACACCTTC
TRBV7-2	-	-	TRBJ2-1	CASSRPPSYNEQFF	TGTGCCAGCAGCCGTCCCCCCTCCTACAATGAGCAGTTCTTC
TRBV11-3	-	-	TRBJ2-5	CASSLEAGRRAQYF	TGTGCCAGCAGCTTAGAGGCCGGGCGACGGGCCCAGTACTTC
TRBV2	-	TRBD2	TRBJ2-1	CASSESSSGGAEFF	TGTGCCAGCAGTGAATCGTCTAGCGGGGGGGCTGAGTTCTTC
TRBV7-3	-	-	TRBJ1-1	CASSLTRGTEAFF	TGTGCCAGCAGCTTAACGCGTGGCACTGAAGCTTTCTTT
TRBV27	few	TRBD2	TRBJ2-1	CASSPSSGPLVNEQFF	TGTGCCAGCAGTCCGTCTAGCGGTCCACTCGTGAATGAGCAGTTCTTC
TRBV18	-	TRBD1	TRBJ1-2	CASSRDRTMDGYTF	TGTGCCAGCTCACGGGACAGGACTATGGATGGCTACACCTTC
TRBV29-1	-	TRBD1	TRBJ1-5	CSVGQGVSQPQHF	TGCAGCGTGGGACAGGGGGTCAGTCAGCCCCAGCATTTT
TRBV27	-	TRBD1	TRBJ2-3	CASSLYGQGFTDTQYF	TGTGCCAGCAGTCTATACGGACAGGGGTTCACAGATACGCAGTATTTT
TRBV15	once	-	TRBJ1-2	CATSRESLEGYGYTF	TGTGCCACCAGCAGAGAGAGTCTGGAGGGCTATGGCTACACCTTC
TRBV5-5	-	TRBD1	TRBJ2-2	CASSPTGGANTGELFF	TGTGCCAGCAGCCCAACAGGGGGCGCAAACACCGGGGAGCTGTTTTTT
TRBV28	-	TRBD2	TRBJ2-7	CASSPLRTSGDLGEQYF	TGTGCCAGCAGTCCCCTAAGGACTAGCGGGGACTTGGGCGAGCAGTACTTC
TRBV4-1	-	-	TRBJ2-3	CASRISALYTDTQYF	TGCGCCAGCAGAATCAGTGCTTTATACACAGATACGCAGTATTTT
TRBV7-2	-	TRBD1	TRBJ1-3	CASSLVGGTGNTIYF	TGTGCCAGCAGCTTAGTAGGGGGCACCGGAAACACCATATATTTT
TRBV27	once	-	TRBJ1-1	CASSLKLGVTEAFF	TGTGCCAGCAGTTTAAAATTGGGGGTAACTGAAGCTTTCTTT
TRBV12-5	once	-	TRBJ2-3	CASGQESADTQYF	TGTGCTAGTGGTCAAGAGAGCGCGGATACGCAGTATTTT
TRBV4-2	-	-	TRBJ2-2	CASSQDRGELFF	TGTGCCAGCAGCCAAGACCGGGGGGAGCTGTTTTTT
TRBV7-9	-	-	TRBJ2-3	CASSLRTFSTDTQYF	TGTGCCAGCAGCCTAAGGACGTTTAGCACAGATACGCAGTATTTT